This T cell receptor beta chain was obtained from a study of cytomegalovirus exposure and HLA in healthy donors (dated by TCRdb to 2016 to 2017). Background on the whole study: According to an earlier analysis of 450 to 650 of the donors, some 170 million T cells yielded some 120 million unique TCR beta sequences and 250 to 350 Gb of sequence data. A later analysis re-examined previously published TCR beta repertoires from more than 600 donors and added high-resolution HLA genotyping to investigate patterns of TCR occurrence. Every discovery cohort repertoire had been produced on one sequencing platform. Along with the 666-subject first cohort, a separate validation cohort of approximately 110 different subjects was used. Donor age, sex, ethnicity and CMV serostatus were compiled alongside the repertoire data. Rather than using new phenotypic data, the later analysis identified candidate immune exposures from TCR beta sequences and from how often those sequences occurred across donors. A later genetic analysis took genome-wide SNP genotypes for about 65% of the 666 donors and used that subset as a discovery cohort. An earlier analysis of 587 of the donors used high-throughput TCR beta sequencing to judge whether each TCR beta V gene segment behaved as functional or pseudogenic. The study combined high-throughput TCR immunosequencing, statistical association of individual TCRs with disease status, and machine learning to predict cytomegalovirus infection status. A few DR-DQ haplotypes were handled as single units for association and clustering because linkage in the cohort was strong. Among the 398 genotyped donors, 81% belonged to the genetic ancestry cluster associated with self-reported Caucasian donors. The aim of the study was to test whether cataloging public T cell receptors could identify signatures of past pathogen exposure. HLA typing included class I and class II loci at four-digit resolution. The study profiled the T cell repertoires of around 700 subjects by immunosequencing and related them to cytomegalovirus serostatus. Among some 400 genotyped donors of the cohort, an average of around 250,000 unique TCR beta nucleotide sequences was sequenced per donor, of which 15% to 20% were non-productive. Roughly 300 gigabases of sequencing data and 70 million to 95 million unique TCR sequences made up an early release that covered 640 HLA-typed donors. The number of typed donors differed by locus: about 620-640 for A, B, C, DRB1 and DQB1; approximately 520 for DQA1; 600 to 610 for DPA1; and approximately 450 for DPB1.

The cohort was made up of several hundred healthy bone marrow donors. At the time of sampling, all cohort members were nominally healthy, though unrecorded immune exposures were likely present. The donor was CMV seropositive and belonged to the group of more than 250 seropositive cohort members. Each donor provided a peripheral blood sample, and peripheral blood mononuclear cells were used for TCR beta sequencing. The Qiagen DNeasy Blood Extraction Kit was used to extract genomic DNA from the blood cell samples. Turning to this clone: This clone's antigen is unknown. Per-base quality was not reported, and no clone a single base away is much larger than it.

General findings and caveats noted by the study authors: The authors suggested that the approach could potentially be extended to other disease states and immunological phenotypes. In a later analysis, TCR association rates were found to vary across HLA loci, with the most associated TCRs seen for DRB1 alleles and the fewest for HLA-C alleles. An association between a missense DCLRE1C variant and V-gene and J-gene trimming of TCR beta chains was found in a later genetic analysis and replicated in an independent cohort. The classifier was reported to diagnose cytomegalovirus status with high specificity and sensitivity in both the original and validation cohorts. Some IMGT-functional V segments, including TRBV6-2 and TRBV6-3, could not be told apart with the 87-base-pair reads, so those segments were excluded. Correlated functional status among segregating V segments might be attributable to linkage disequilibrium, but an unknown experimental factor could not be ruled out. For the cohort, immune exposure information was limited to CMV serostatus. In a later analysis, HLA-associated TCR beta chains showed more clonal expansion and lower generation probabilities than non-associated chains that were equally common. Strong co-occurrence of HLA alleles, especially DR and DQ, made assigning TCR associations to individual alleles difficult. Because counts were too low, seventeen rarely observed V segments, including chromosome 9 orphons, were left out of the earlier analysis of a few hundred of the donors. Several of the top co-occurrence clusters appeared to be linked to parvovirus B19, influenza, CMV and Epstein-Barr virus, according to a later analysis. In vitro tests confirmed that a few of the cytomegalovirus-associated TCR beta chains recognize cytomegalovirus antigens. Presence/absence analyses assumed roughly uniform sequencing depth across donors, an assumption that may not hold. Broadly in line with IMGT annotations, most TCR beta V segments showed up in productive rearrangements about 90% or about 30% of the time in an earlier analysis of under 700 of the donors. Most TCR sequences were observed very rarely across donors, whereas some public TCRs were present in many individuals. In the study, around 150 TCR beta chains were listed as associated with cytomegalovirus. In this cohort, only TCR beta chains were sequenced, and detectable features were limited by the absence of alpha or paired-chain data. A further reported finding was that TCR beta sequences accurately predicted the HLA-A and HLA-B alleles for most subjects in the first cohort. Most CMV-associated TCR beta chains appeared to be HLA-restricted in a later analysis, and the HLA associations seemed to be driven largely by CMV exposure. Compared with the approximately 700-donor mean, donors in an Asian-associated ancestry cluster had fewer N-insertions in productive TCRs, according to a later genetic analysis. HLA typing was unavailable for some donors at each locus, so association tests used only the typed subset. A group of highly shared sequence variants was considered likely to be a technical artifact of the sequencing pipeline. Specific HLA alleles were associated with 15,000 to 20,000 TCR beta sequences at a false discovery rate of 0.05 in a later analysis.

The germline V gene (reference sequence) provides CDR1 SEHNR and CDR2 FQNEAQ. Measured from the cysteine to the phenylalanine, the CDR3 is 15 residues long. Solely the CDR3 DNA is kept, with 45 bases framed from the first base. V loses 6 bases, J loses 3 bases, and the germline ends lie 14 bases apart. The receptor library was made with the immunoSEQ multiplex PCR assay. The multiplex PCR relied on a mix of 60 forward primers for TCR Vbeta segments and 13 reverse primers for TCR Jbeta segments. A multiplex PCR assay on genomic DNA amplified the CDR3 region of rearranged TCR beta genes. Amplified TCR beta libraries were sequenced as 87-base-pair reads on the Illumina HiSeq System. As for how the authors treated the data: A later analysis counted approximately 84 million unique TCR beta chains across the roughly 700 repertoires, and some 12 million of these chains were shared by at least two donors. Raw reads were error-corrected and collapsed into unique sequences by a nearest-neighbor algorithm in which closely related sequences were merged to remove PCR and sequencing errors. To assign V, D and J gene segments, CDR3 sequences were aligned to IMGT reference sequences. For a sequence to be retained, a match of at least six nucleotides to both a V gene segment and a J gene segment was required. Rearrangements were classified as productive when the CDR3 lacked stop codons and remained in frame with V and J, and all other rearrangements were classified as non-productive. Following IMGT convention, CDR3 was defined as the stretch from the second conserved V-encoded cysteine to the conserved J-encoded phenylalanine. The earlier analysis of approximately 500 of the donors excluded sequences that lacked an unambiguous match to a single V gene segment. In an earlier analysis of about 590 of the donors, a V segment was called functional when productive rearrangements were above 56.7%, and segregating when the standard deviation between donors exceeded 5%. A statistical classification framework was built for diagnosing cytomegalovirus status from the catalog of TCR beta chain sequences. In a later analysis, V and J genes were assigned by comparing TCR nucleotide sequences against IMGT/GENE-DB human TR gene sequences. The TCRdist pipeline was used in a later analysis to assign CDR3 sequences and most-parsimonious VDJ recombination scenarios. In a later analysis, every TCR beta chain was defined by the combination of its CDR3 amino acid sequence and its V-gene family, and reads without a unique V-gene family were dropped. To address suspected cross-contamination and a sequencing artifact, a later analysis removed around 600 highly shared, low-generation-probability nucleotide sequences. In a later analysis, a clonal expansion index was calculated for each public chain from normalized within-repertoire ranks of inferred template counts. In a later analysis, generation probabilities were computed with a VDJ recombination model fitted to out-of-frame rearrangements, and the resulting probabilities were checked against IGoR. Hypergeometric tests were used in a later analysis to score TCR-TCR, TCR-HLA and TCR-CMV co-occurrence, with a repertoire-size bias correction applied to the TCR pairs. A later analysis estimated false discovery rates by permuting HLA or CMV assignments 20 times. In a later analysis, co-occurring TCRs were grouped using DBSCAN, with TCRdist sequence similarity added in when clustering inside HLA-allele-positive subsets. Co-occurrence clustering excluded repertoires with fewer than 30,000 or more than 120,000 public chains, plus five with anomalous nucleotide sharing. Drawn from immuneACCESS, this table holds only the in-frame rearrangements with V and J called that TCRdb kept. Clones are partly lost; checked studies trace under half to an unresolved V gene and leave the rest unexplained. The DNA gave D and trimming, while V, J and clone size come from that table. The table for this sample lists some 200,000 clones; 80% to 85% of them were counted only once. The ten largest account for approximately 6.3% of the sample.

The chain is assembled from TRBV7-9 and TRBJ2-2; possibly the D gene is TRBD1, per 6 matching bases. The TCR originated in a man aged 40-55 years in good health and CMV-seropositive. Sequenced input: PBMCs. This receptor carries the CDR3 CASRPGQSYTGELFF. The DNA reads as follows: TGTGCCAGCAGACCTGGACAGTCCTACACCGGGGAGCTGTTTTTT.